This T cell receptor (beta chain) was captured in a study of blood T cells in healthy people across ages. Study results and caveats: Observed TCR beta diversity showed a strong correlation with the percentage of naive T cells as measured by flow cytometry.

Those donating, healthy Caucasian individuals from Russia, were aged roughly 6 to 95. Each donor supplied approximately 10 milliliters of peripheral blood. A sample-barcoded 5' primer and a J-beta primer mix were used in a second PCR of roughly 7 to 11 cycles. TCRdb re-called the 5' RACE reads with MiXCR, one entry per CDR3 protein. The sample contains about 1,800,000 distinct CDR3 sequences, 28% of which appear only once. The sample holds a few counts of this clonotype. Its antigen is still unknown. Sequenced input: blood. The clonotype comes from a woman aged 30 to 39 in good health.

CDR3 in amino acids: CSVPKFTDYGYTF. CDR3 nucleotide sequence: TGCAGCGTTCCCAAATTTACAGACTATGGCTACACCTTC. This chain uses TRBV29-1 with TRBJ1-2; no definite D call. V dropped 5 bases and J dropped 3 bases, with 13 bases sitting between them. This CDR3 region has 13 residues. Germline lookup yields CDR1 SQVTM and CDR2 ANQGSEA.